The clone carrying this T cell receptor beta chain was picked up one time. Cohort 3 donors counted as recovered after two negative PCRs, clearance, or resolved symptoms. Sequenced by immunoSEQ multiplex PCR; TCRdb stores in-frame clones only, minus some. The table records 350,000 to 400,000 clones, roughly 87% of them present only once. The record originates from a study of blood T cell repertoires in COVID-19. Study summary: Samples taken during acute and convalescent COVID-19 were collected in the United States, Italy and Spain.

The CDR3 sequence is 11 residues long. V shed 9 bases and J 5 bases; nucleotides not matched to a gene: 3. Germline CDR1 and CDR2: MNHEY and SVGAGI. The sequence came from a woman aged 25 to 39 who had recovered from COVID-19. The rearrangement uses TRBV6-5 and TRBJ1-1; 7 positions agree with TRBD1. The sample consisted of PBMCs or T cells enriched from blood (not recorded which). CDR3 sequence: CASDRVTEAFF. As DNA, the CDR3 is TGTGCCAGTGACAGGGTTACTGAAGCTTTCTTT.